Shown below are 20 T cell receptor beta chains from a single sample sequenced in a study of T cells after yellow fever vaccination. TCRdb reprocessed the 5' RACE reads with MiXCR, giving one entry per CDR3 protein. The sample consists of around 600,000 distinct CDR3 sequences, approximately 13% of them appearing once. This sample comprised PBMCs, obtained on the day of the yellow fever booster vaccination. Every receptor here comes from a young man who received the YFV17D yellow fever vaccine.

The chain is built from TRBV5-4 and TRBJ2-3; 7 nucleotides match TRBD2. The CDR3 is made up of 15 amino acids. V dropped 3 bases and J dropped 2; count of bases not matched to a gene: 6. Germline CDR1 SGHNT, CDR2 YYREEE (reference sequence). The CDR3 DNA is TGTGCCAGCAGCTCACCCGGGACTACCACAGATACGCAGTATTTT. This encodes CASSSPGTTTDTQYF.

In this sample, this clonotype turned up a few times. The chain couples TRBV6-1 to TRBJ2-7; D gene ambiguous. The CDR3 runs 14 residues. V lost 6 bases and J lost 3, with 15 bases in between. Germline V gene data show CDR1 as MNHNS and CDR2 as SASEGT. The CDR3 sequence is CASRRLGSLYEQYF. CDR3 DNA: TGTGCCAGCAGGCGGTTGGGTAGCCTCTACGAGCAGTACTTC.

V gene TRBV5-6 combines with J gene TRBJ2-1, with TRBD2 matching 7 bases. The CDR3 runs to 18 residues. Germline V CDR1 and CDR2: SGHDT, YYEEEE. With V trimmed by 1 base and J by 1 base, 11 bases remained unmatched. In nucleotides, the CDR3 is TGTGCCAGCAGCTTGAGCCTAGCGGAACGGCGGTCCTACAATGAGCAGTTCTTC. Translation: CASSLSLAERRSYNEQFF.

This clonotype was observed a handful of times. The chain is built from TRBV11-2 and TRBJ2-5; 10 nucleotides match TRBD1. Germline loops: CDR1 SGHAT, CDR2 FQNNGV. CDR3 length: 16 residues. Trimming at V came to 3 bases and at J to 1 base, leaving 5 bases not matched to a gene. This CDR3 is CASSFGTGALQETQYF. The CDR3 DNA is TGTGCCAGCAGCTTTGGGACAGGGGCCCTCCAAGAGACCCAGTACTTC.

This clonotype was picked up a small number of times. A read error may produce the germline difference seen at one junction end. The chain links TRBV7-7 to TRBJ2-3; 8 nucleotides match TRBD2. Germline V gives CDR1 SSHAT, CDR2 FNYEAQ (reference sequence). CDR3 size: 15 residues. Here the CDR3 reads CASTPLAGTTDTQYF. CDR3 coding DNA: TGTGCTAGCACTCCGTTAGCGGGAACTACAGATACGCAGTATTTT.

This clonotype turned up a few times. This sequence joins TRBV20-1 and TRBJ2-7; D perhaps matches TRBD2 (5 bases). CDR3 length: 14 amino acids. Trimming stripped 1 base from V and 5 bases from J, with 15 bases between. CDR1 and CDR2 from the germline V gene are DFQATT and SNEGSKA (reference sequence). The CDR3 loop reads CSARGNSGINEQYF. CDR3 DNA: TGCAGTGCTAGAGGTAACTCCGGGATTAACGAGCAGTACTTC.

This clonotype occurred a few times. This chain connects TRBV12-3 or TRBV12-4 to TRBJ2-7; 8 positions agree with TRBD1. Losses at the gene ends were 6 bases for V and 4 bases for J; bases not matched to a gene: 11. The CDR3 has 15 residues. The CDR3 spells CASSPRGTGIYEQYF. The CDR3 DNA sequence: TGTGCCAGCAGCCCCCGCGGGACAGGAATTTACGAGCAGTACTTC.

The chain has TRBV4-1 and TRBJ2-6; perhaps TRBD2 as D (5 bases). This CDR3 contains 21 residues. Trimming pared 0 bases from V and 0 bases from J, leaving 21 bases between. Germline assignment: CDR1 MGHRA and CDR2 YSYEKL. The CDR3 DNA sequence: TGCGCCAGCAGCCAAGAAGTTTTAGGCCCCCGGAGGAGCTCTGGGGCCAACGTCCTGACTTTC. This codes for CASSQEVLGPRRSSGANVLTF.

The chain employs TRBV20-1 and TRBJ2-7; D call uncertain. The V gene lost 1 base and the J gene lost 3 bases, with 10 bases spanning the gap. This CDR3 spans 13 amino acids. Germline assignment: CDR1 DFQATT and CDR2 SNEGSKA (reference sequence). For the CDR3, the DNA is TGCAGTGCTAGAGTGGCCGGCTTCTACGAGCAGTACTTC. Its protein product is CSARVAGFYEQYF.

This clonotype was seen only a few times. The chain combines TRBV15 with TRBJ2-3; D not certain. V gave up 10 bases and J gave up 8 bases, with 10 bases separating them. Germline V gene data show CDR1 as LNHNV and CDR2 as YYDKDF (reference sequence). This CDR3 is built from 10 residues. CDR3 loop: CAILFPTQYF. For the CDR3, the DNA is TGTGCCATCCTTTTCCCTACGCAGTATTTT.

The chain couples TRBV7-2 to TRBJ2-1; D remains ambiguous. The CDR3 sequence is 13 residues long. V lost 4 bases, J lost 5 bases, and 9 bases lay in between. Germline V CDR1 and CDR2: SGHTA, FQGNSA. The CDR3 DNA is TGTGCCAGCAGCTCCGCCTGGAACAATGAGCAGTTCTTC. Its protein product is CASSSAWNNEQFF.

This clonotype was seen at least ten times. The CDR3 reads CASSRGIDGSSYEQYF. DNA of the CDR3: TGTGCCAGTAGCCGAGGCATCGACGGGAGCTCCTACGAGCAGTACTTC. V and J are TRBV19 and TRBJ2-7; tentative D call: TRBD2 (6 bases). Germline V gives CDR1 LNHDA, CDR2 SQIVND (reference sequence). This CDR3 comprises 16 residues. V was cut by 6 bases and J by 0 bases, with 18 bases left in between.

The J gene is TRBJ2-1, the V gene TRBV20-1; 9 bases line up with TRBD2. The junction had 12 bases not matched to a gene; V was cut back by 0 bases and J by 0 bases. The CDR3 runs to 19 residues. The germline gives CDR1 DFQATT, CDR2 SNEGSKA (reference sequence). CDR3 loop: CSARDTRRTSARSYNEQFF. In DNA form, the CDR3 reads TGCAGTGCTAGAGATACTAGGAGGACTAGCGCCCGCTCCTACAATGAGCAGTTCTTC.

The V and J genes are TRBV19 and TRBJ1-2; the D is unclear. Germline CDR1 and CDR2: LNHDA and SQIVND (reference sequence). This CDR3 has 12 residues. Trimming took off 6 bases at V and 8 bases at J, with 13 bases between the two ends. The CDR3 sequence is CASSNQVLGYTF. For the CDR3, the DNA is TGTGCCAGTAGCAACCAGGTGCTCGGCTACACCTTC. Supplemented by reference TRBV19 and TRBJ1-2, the full variable domain reads DGGITQSPKYLFRKEGQNVTLSCEQNLNHDAMYWYRQDPGQGLRLIYYSQIVNDFQKGDIAEGYSVSREKKESFPLTVTSAQKNPTAFYLCASSNQVLGYTFGSGTRLTVV.

This clonotype was detected only a few times. The rearrangement uses TRBV28 and TRBJ2-7, with D possibly matching TRBD1 (5 bases). The V end lost 7 bases, the J end lost 0 bases, and 7 bases lay between the germline ends. This CDR3 region has 12 residues. Germline lookup yields CDR1 MDHEN and CDR2 SYDVKM. The CDR3 sequence: CASTQASYEQYF. The CDR3 DNA reads as TGTGCCAGCACACAGGCCTCCTACGAGCAGTACTTC.

In this sample, this clonotype turned up a few times. This chain links TRBV2 with TRBJ2-1, with 12 bases fitting TRBD2. The V gene's germline CDR1 is SNHLY and CDR2 FYNNEI. V lost 4 bases, J lost 8 bases, and 6 bases stayed unmatched. The CDR3 extends over 15 amino acids. The CDR3 is CASSGASGRADEQFF. Here the CDR3 DNA reads TGTGCCAGCAGTGGGGCTAGCGGGAGGGCCGATGAGCAGTTCTTC. The full variable domain, rest sourced from reference TRBV2 and TRBJ2-1, is EPEVTQTPSHQVTQMGQEVILRCVPISNHLYFYWYRQILGQKVEFLVSFYNNEISEKSEIFDDQFSVERPDGSNFTLKIRSTKLEDSAMYFCASSGASGRADEQFFGPGTRLTVL.

V gene TRBV4-2 combines with J gene TRBJ2-7, with 8 bases that match TRBD2. CDR1 is LGHNA, CDR2 YNFKEQ, per germline. CDR3 length: 16 amino acids. Trimming at V came to 0 bases and at J to 3 bases, leaving 7 bases not matched to a gene. The CDR3, as DNA: TGTGCCAGCAGCCAAGAAGCGGCGGGAGGCCTCTACGAGCAGTACTTC. Encoded protein: CASSQEAAGGLYEQYF.

The J gene is TRBJ2-3, the V gene TRBV12-3 or TRBV12-4; a possible D gene is TRBD1 (6 bases). Trimming took 5 bases from V and 2 from J, leaving 11 bases between them. This CDR3 comprises 14 residues. This CDR3 reads CASSVDRITDTQYF. The CDR3 nucleotides read TGTGCCAGCAGTGTGGACAGAATCACAGATACGCAGTATTTT.

This clonotype turned up a few times. The V gene is TRBV15, the J gene TRBJ1-1; D not resolved. The germline V and J ends were trimmed by 0 bases and 7 bases, with 18 bases remaining between them. Germline V gives CDR1 LNHNV, CDR2 YYDKDF (reference sequence). The CDR3 has 16 residues. CDR3 DNA sequence: TGTGCCACCAGCAGAGACGCCTCCGGGCTCGTAGGTGAAGCTTTCTTT. This encodes CATSRDASGLVGEAFF.

This sequence joins TRBV7-2 and TRBJ2-1; the match to TRBD1 covers 9 bases. The CDR3 is made up of 17 amino acids. Germline values: CDR1 SGHTA, CDR2 FQGNSA. Trimming took 0 bases from V and 7 from J; bases not matched to a gene: 10. CDR3 sequence reads: CASSLAGPGQGYNEQFF. The CDR3 DNA sequence: TGTGCCAGCAGCTTAGCCGGCCCGGGACAGGGATATAATGAGCAGTTCTTC.